This T cell receptor (beta chain) was recorded in a study of blood T cell repertoires in COVID-19. Study as a whole: Some COVID-19 samples were acute and others convalescent; all came from the United States, Italy and Spain. Sample material is recorded as cDNA or gDNA derived from T cells, B-cell-depleted T cells, or PBMCs.

This CDR3 has 15 amino acids. Germline CDR1 and CDR2: SGHTA and FQGNSA. With V trimmed by 5 bases and J by 7 bases, 8 bases remained unmatched. Authors' analysis steps: It was from reference gene primer amplification that nucleated cell counts were estimated. Data came from immunoSEQ multiplex PCR; TCRdb stores just in-frame clones and leaves some out. That table furnishes V, J and clone size, whereas the DNA furnished D and trimming. The sample yields 120,000 or so clones, about 70% seen once. The J gene is TRBJ1-2, the V gene TRBV7-2; 12 bases agree with TRBD1. This clonotype was obtained from a woman between 65 and 79 years old with acute or convalescent COVID-19. The specimen was peripheral blood. CDR3 sequence (DNA): TGTGCCAGCAGCCACCGGGACAGGGGGCTCTCTGGCTACACCTTC. Translated, it gives CASSHRDRGLSGYTF.